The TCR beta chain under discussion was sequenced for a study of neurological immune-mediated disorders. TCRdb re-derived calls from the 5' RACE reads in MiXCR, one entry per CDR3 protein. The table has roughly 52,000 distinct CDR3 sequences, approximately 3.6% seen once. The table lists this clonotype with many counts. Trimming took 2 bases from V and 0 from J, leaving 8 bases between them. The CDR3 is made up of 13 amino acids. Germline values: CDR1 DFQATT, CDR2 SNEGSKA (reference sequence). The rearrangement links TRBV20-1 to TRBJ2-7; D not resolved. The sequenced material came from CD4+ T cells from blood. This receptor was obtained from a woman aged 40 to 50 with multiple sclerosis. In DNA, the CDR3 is TGCAGTGCTAGATGGCATCCCTCCTACGAGCAGTACTTC. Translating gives CSARWHPSYEQYF.